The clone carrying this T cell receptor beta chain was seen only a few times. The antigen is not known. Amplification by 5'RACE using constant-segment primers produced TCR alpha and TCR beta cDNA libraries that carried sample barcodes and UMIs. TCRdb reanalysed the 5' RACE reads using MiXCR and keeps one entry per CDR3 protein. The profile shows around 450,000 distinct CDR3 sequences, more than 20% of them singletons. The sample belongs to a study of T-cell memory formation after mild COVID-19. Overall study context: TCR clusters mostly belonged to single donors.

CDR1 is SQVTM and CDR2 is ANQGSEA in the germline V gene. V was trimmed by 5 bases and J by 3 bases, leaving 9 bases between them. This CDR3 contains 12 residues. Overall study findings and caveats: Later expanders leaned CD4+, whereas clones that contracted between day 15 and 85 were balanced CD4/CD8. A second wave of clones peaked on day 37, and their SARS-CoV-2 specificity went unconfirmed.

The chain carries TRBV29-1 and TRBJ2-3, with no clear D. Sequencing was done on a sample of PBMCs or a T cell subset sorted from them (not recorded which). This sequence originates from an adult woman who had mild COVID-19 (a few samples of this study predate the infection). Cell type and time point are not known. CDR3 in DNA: TGCAGCGTTCTAGGTGGTACAGATACGCAGTATTTT. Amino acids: CSVLGGTDTQYF.